The present TCR beta chain was sequenced within a study of blood T cells in healthy people across ages. Across the study: When template switching was applied, about one barcoded beta molecule was captured per two T cells.

Sample-barcoded 5' priming and a J-beta primer mix drove a second PCR of roughly 6 to 12 cycles. The template-switch adaptor was a 5' adaptor with 12 random nucleotides. It tagged each cDNA molecule. One entry per CDR3 protein, called by TCRdb with MiXCR from the 5' RACE reads. The sample has roughly 1.7 million distinct CDR3 sequences, about 32% seen once; the top ten hold around 10%. CDR3 length equals 17 residues. V was pared by 4 bases and J by 3 bases, with 5 bases of the junction left unmatched. From germline, CDR1 is LGHDT and CDR2 YNNKEL (reference sequence). The source of this sequence is a woman aged 25 to 39 in good health. The chain links TRBV3-1 to TRBJ2-6; the match to TRBD2 covers 11 bases. Sequencing was performed on blood. This chain's CDR3 is CASSPLAGASGANVLTF. In nucleotides, the CDR3 is TGTGCCAGCAGCCCACTAGCGGGGGCCAGTGGGGCCAACGTCCTGACTTTC.